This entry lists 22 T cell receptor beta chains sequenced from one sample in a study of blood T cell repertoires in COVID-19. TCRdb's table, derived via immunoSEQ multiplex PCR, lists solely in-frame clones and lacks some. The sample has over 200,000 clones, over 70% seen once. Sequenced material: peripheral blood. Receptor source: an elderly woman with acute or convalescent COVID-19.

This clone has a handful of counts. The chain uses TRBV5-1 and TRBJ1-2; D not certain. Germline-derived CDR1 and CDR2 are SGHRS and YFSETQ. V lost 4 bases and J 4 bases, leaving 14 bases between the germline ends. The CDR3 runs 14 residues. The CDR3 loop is CASSPTTPSYGYTF. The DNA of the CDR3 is TGCGCCAGCAGCCCTACGACACCTTCCTATGGCTACACCTTC.

In DNA, the CDR3 is TGTGCCACCGCCTGGGGGGGGAAGCAGTTCTTC. It yields the protein CATAWGGKQFF. The V gene is TRBV15, the J gene TRBJ2-1; TRBD2 aligns across 7 bases. Germline CDR1 and CDR2: LNHNV and YYDKDF (reference sequence). With 8 bases clipped from V and 11 bases from J, the junction kept 6 bases outside the gene matches. This CDR3 is built from 11 residues.

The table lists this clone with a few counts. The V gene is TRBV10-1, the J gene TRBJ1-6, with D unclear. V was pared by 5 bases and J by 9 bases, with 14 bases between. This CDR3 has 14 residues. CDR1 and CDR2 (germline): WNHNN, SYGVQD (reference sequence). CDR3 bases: TGCGCCAGCAGTTCCCAGGTGGGGAGTTCACCCCTCCACTTT. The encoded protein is CASSSQVGSSPLHF.

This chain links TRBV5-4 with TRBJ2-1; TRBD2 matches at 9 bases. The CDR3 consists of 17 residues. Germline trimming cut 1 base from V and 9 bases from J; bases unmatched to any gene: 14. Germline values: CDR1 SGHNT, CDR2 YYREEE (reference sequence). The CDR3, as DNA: TGTGCCAGCAGCTTGCGGGCAGGGGAAGCGGGAGGCATTGAGCAGTTCTTC. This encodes CASSLRAGEAGGIEQFF. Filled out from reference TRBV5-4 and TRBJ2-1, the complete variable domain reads ETGVTQSPTHLIKTRGQQVTLRCSSQSGHNTVSWYQQALGQGPQFIFQYYREEENGRGNFPPRFSGLQFPNYSSELNVNALELDDSALYLCASSLRAGEAGGIEQFFGPGTRLTVL.

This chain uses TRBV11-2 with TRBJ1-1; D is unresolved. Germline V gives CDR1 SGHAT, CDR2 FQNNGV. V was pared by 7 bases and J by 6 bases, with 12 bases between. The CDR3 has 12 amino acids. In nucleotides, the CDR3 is TGTGCCAGCACCCGTCTAGGAGCTGAAGCTTTCTTT. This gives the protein CASTRLGAEAFF.

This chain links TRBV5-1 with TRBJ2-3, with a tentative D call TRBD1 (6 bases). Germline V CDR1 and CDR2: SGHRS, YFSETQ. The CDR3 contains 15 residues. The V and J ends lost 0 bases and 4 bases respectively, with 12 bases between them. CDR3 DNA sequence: TGCGCCAGCAGCTTGGCCGTGGCAGGGGCAGATACGCAGTATTTT. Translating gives CASSLAVAGADTQYF.

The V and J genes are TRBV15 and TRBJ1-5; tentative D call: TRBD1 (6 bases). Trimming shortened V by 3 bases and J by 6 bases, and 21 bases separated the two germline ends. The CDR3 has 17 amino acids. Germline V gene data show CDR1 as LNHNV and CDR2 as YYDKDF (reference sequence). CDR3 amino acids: CATSSGGTSGAGQPQHF. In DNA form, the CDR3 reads TGTGCCACCAGCAGCGGGGGGACAAGTGGTGCGGGTCAGCCCCAGCATTTT.

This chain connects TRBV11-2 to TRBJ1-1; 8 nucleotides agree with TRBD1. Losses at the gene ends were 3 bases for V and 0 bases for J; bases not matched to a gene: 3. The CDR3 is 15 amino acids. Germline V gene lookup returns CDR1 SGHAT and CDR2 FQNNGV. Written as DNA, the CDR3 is TGTGCCAGCAGCTTCCGGACAGGGATGAACACTGAAGCTTTCTTT. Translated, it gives CASSFRTGMNTEAFF.

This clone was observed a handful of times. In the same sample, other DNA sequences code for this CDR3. The CDR3 spells CASSLGGPYGYTF. In nucleotides, the CDR3 is TGTGCCAGCAGCTTAGGGGGGCCCTATGGCTACACCTTC. This chain uses TRBV11-2 with TRBJ1-2; weak D call: TRBD1 (6 bases). Per the germline V gene, CDR1 is SGHAT and CDR2 is FQNNGV. Trimming shortened V by 1 base and J by 4 bases, and 7 bases separated the two germline ends. The CDR3 is made up of 13 amino acids.

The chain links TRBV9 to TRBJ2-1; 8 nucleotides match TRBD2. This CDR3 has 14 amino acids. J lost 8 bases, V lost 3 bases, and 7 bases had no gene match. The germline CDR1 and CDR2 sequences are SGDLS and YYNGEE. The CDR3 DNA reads TGTGCCAGCAGCGCAAGCGGGAGCGCGGATGAGCAGTTCTTC. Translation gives CASSASGSADEQFF.

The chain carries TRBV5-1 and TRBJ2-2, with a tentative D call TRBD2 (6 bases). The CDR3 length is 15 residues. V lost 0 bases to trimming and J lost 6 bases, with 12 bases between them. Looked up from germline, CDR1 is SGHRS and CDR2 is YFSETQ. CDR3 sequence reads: CASSLGSTSAGELFF. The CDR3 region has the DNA TGCGCCAGCAGCTTGGGTTCGACTAGTGCCGGGGAGCTGTTTTTT. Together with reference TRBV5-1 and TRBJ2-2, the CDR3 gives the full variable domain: KAGVTQTPRYLIKTRGQQVTLSCSPISGHRSVSWYQQTPGQGLQFLFEYFSETQRNKGNFPGRFSGRQFSNSRSEMNVSTLELGDSALYLCASSLGSTSAGELFFGEGSRLTVL.

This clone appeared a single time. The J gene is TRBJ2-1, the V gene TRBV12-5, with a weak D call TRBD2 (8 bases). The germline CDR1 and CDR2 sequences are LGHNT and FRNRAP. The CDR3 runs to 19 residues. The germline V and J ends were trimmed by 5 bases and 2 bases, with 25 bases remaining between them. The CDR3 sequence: CASGRPRQGSGRTYNEQFF. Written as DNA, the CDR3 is TGTGCTAGTGGTCGGCCGAGACAGGGAAGCGGGAGAACCTACAATGAGCAGTTCTTC.

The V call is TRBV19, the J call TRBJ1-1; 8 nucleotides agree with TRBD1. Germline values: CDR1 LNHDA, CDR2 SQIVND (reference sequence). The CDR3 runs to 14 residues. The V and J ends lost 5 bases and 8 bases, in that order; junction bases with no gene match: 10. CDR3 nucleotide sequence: TGTGCCAGTAGTTCCGGGACAGGCTTTGGGGAAGCTTTCTTT. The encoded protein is CASSSGTGFGEAFF.

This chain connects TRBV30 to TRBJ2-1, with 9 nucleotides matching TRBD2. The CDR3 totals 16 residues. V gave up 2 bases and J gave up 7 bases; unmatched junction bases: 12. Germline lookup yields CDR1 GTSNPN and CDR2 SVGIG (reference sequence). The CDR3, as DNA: TGTGCCTGGAGTAGACGTAGCGGGAGAGTTAGAAATGAGCAGTTCTTC. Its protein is CAWSRRSGRVRNEQFF.

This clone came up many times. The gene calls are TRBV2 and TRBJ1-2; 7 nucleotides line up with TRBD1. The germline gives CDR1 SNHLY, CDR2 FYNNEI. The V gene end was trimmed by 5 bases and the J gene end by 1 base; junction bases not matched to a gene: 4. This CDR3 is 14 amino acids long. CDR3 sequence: CASSTGAINYGYTF. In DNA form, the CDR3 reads TGTGCCAGCAGTACAGGGGCGATTAACTATGGCTACACCTTC.

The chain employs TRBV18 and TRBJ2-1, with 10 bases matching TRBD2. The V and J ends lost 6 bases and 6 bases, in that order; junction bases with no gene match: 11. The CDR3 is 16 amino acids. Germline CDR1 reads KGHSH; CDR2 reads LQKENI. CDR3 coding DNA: TGTGCCAGCTCCATTACAAATAGCGGGGGGTTCAATGAGCAGTTCTTC. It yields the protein CASSITNSGGFNEQFF.

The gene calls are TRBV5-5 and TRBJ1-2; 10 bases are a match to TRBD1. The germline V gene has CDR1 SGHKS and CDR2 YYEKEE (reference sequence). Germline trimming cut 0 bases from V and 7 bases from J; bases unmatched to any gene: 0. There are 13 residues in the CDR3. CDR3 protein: CASSLGTGGGYTF. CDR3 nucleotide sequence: TGTGCCAGCAGCTTGGGGACAGGGGGTGGCTACACCTTC.

The CDR3 loop is CASRPDSETQYF. The DNA of the CDR3 is TGTGCCAGCAGACCCGACTCGGAGACCCAGTACTTC. The chain uses TRBV12-3 or TRBV12-4 and TRBJ2-5; D unclear. The V end lost 6 bases, the J end lost 5 bases, and 10 bases lay between the germline ends. The CDR3 consists of 12 residues.

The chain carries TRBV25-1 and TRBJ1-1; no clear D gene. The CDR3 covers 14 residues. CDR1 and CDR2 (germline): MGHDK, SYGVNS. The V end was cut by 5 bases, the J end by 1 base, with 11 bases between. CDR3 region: CASSQQTQNTEAFF. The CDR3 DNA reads TGTGCCAGCAGTCAACAGACCCAGAACACTGAAGCTTTCTTT. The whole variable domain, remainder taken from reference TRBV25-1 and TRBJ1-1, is EADIYQTPRYLVIGTGKKITLECSQTMGHDKMYWYQQDPGMELHLIHYSYGVNSTEKGDLSSESTVSRIRTEHFPLTLESARPSHTSQYLCASSQQTQNTEAFFGQGTRLTVV.

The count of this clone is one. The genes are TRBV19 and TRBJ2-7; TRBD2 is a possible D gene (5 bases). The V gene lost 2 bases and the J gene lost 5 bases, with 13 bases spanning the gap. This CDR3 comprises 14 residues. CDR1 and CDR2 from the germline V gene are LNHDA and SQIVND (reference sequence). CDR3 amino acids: CASSINRGEDEQYF. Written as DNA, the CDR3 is TGTGCCAGTAGTATAAACCGGGGTGAGGACGAGCAGTACTTC. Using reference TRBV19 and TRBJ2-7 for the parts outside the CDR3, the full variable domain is DGGITQSPKYLFRKEGQNVTLSCEQNLNHDAMYWYRQDPGQGLRLIYYSQIVNDFQKGDIAEGYSVSREKKESFPLTVTSAQKNPTAFYLCASSINRGEDEQYFGPGTRLTVT.

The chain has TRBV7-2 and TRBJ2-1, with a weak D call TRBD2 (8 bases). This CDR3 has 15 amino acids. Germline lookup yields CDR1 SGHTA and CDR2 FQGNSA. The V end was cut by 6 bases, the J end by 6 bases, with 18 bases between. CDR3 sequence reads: CASRIGGLAGNEQFF. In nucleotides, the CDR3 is TGTGCCAGCAGAATAGGGGGCCTAGCGGGCAATGAGCAGTTCTTC.

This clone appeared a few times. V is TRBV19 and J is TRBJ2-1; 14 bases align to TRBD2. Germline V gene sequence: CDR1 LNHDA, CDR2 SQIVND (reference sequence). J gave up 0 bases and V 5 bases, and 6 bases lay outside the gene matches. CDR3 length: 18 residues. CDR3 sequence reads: CASSARLAGGPSYNEQFF. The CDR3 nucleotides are TGTGCCAGTAGTGCGCGACTAGCGGGGGGGCCCTCCTACAATGAGCAGTTCTTC.